This T cell receptor (beta chain) was observed in a study of blood T cell repertoires in COVID-19. The overall study: PBMCs, B-cell-depleted T cells, or T cells provided the cDNA or gDNA that made up the material.

The germline gives CDR1 SGHTA, CDR2 FQGNSA. V dropped 1 base and J dropped 3; count of bases not matched to a gene: 2. CDR3 size: 14 residues. Generated by immunoSEQ multiplex PCR, the TCRdb table keeps only in-frame clones and is missing some. This table holds about 88,000 clones, roughly 84% found once. The sequence was obtained from a woman of 80 years or more with acute or convalescent COVID-19. Sample: peripheral blood. J is TRBJ2-7 and V is TRBV7-2; 8 nucleotides align to TRBD2. The CDR3 protein is CASSLVAGGYEQYF. CDR3 nucleotides: TGTGCCAGCAGCTTAGTTGCGGGAGGCTACGAGCAGTACTTC.